One TCR beta chain is described in this entry. Its antigen is unidentified. In the PCR, 60 Vbeta and 13 Jbeta primers were used. Profiling relied on immunoSEQ multiplex PCR, and the TCRdb table lists in-frame clones only, not all of them. The data contain about 150,000 clones, 79% of them singletons. The V gene's germline CDR1 is SGHAT and CDR2 FQNNGV. There are 15 residues in the CDR3. V lost 5 bases to trimming and J lost 8 bases; unmatched junction nucleotides: 12. These data belong to a study of cytomegalovirus exposure and HLA in healthy donors. For the study at large: Earlier results showed approximately 120 million unique TCR beta sequences derived from approximately 170 million T cells. Study outcomes and limitations: An analysis that was carried out later associated approximately 17,000 TCR beta sequences with HLA alleles at 0.05 false discovery rate.

The CMV serostatus of this donor was not recorded. The sequenced material came from PBMCs. The sequence was collected from a human donor in good health. The rearrangement joins TRBV11-2 to TRBJ2-1; the match to TRBD1 covers 7 bases. In nucleotides, the CDR3 is TGTGCCAGCAGCGAAAACAGGGGTGGTCTGGATGAGCAGTTCTTC. This translates into CASSENRGGLDEQFF.